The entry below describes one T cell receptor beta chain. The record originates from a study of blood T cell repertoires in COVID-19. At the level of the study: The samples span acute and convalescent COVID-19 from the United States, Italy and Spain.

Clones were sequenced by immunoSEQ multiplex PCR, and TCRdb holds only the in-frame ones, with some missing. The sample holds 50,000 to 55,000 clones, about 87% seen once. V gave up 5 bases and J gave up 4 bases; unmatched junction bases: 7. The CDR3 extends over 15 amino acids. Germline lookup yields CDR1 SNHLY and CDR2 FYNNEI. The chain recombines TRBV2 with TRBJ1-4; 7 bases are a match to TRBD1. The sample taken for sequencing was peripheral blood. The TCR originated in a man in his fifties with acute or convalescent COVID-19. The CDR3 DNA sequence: TGTGCCAGCAGTACCCGGGACAGTTATAATGAAAAACTGTTTTTT. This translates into CASSTRDSYNEKLFF.